This TCR beta chain was recovered during a study of T cells in Graves' hyperthyroidism and ophthalmopathy. Using RNA transcripts as the source, TCR beta CDR3 regions were amplified. HTBI primers were used for first-round RT-PCR of the TCR CDR3. TCRdb fed the multiplex PCR reads into MiXCR, producing one record per CDR3 protein. The profile shows around 480,000 distinct CDR3 sequences, around 15% of them singletons. CDR3 length equals 12 residues. V was shortened by 5 bases and J by 1 base, with 5 bases between the two germline ends. This clonotype showed up many times. The V call is TRBV12-3 or TRBV12-4, the J call TRBJ1-2, with D unresolved. This receptor was taken from a woman aged 18-29 years with Graves' hyperthyroidism. Sequences were obtained from blood. As DNA, the CDR3 is TGTGCCAGCAGTCAAAATAACTATGGCTACACCTTC. It codes for CASSQNNYGYTF.